This T cell receptor beta chain was sequenced during a study of blood T cell repertoires in COVID-19. Study-level background: Acute and convalescent COVID-19 specimens originated in the United States, Italy and Spain. Sources were T cells, B-cell-depleted T cells, or PBMCs; the material itself was cDNA or gDNA.

This CDR3 region has 13 residues. CDR1 and CDR2 from the germline V gene are MDHEN and SYDVKM. Deletions cut 6 bases from V and 4 bases from J, with 9 bases between. In the authors' methods: Reference gene primer amplification gave nucleated cell count estimates. TCRdb keeps only in-frame clones here, not all; method: immunoSEQ multiplex PCR. V and J calls and clone size are copied from that table; D and trimming were computed from the DNA. The sample consists of over 200,000 clones, roughly 87% of them appearing once. J is TRBJ1-4 and V is TRBV28; no definite D call. The clonotype comes from a man aged 35 to 55 with active or convalescent COVID-19. The sequenced material came from peripheral blood. The CDR3 coding sequence is TGTGCCAGCAGGAGGGCTGTTAATGAAAAACTGTTTTTT. Translating it yields CASRRAVNEKLFF.